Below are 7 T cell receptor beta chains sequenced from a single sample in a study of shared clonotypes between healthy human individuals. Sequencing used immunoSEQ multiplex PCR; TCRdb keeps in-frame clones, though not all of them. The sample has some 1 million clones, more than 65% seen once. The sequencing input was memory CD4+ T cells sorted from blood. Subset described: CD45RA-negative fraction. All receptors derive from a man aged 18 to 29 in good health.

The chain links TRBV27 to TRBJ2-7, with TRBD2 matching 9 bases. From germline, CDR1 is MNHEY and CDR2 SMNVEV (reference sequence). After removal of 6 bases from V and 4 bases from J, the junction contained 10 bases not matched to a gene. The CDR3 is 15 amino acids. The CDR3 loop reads CASSPLSGSTYEQYF. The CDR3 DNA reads TGTGCCAGCAGCCCACTTAGCGGGAGTACGTACGAGCAGTACTTC.

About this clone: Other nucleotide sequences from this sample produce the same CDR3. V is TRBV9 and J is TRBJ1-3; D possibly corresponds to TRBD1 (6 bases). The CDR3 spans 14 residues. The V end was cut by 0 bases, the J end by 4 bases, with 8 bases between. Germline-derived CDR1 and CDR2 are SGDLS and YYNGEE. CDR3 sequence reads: CASSVAGAGNTIYF. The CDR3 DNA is TGTGCCAGCAGCGTAGCAGGGGCCGGAAACACCATATATTTT. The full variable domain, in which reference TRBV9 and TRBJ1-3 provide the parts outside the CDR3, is DSGVTQTPKHLITATGQRVTLRCSPRSGDLSVYWYQQSLDQGLQFLIQYYNGEERAKGNILERFSAQQFPDLHSELNLSSLELGDSALYFCASSVAGAGNTIYFGEGSWLTVV.

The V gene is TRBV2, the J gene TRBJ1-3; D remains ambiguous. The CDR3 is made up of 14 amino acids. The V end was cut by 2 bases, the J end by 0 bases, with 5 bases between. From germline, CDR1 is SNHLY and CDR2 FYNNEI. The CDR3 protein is CASSEPRSGNTIYF. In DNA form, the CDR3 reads TGTGCCAGCAGTGAACCCCGCTCTGGAAACACCATATATTTT.

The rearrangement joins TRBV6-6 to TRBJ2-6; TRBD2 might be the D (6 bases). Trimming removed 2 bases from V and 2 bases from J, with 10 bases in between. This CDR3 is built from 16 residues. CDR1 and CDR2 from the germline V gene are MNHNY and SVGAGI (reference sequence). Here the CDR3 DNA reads TGTGCCAGCAGTTACGGATCGGGAGCTGGGGCCAACGTCCTGACTTTC. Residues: CASSYGSGAGANVLTF.

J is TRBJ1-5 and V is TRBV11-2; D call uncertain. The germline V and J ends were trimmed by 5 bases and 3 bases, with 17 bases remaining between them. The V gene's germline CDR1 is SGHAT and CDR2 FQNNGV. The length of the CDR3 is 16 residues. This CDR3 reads CASSPRPDNSNQPQHF. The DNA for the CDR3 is TGTGCCAGCAGCCCGCGTCCAGACAATTCCAATCAGCCCCAGCATTTT.

The CDR3 region is CASSRTGIDSPLHF. For the CDR3, the DNA is TGTGCCAGCAGTCGGACAGGGATCGATTCACCCCTCCACTTT. V usage is TRBV6-5 and J usage is TRBJ1-6; 8 nucleotides agree with TRBD1. V shed 5 bases and J 8 bases; nucleotides not matched to a gene: 5. The CDR3 has 14 amino acids. The V gene's germline CDR1 is MNHEY and CDR2 SVGAGI.

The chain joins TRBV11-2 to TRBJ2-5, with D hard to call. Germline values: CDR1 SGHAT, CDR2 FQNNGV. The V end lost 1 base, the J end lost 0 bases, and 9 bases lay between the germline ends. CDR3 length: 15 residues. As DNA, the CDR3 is TGTGCCAGCAGCTTAGGAGCTCGCTACCAAGAGACCCAGTACTTC. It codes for CASSLGARYQETQYF. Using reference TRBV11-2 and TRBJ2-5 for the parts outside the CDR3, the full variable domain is EAGVAQSPRYKIIEKRQSVAFWCNPISGHATLYWYQQILGQGPKLLIQFQNNGVVDDSQLPKDRFSAERLKGVDSTLKIQPAKLEDSAVYLCASSLGARYQETQYFGPGTRLLVL.